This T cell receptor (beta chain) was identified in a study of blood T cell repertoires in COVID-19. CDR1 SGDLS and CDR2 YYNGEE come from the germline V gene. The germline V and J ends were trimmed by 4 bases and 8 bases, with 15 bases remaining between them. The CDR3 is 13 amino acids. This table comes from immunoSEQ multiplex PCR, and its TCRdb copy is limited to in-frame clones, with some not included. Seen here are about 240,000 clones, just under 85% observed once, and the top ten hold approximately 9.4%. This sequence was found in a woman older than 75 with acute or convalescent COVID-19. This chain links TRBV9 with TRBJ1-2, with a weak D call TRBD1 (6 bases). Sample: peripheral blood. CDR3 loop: CASSPRRGGGYTF. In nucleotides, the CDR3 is TGTGCCAGCAGCCCACGCAGGGGTGGGGGCTACACCTTC.